Sequencing of this TCR beta chain was carried out in a study of blood T cell repertoires in COVID-19. Repertoires were generated with immunoSEQ multiplex PCR, while TCRdb's copy carries only in-frame clones and drops some. Among roughly 200,000 clones, approximately 84% were seen once, and the ten largest hold around 5.2%. CDR3 size: 14 residues. Germline assignment: CDR1 LNHNV and CDR2 YYDKDF (reference sequence). V lost 0 bases to trimming and J lost 1 base, with 6 bases between them. Sequences were obtained from peripheral blood. The chain is built from TRBV15 and TRBJ2-5; D not resolved. This TCR derives from a woman older than 75 with acute or convalescent COVID-19. The CDR3 reads CATSRDWAQETQYF. In nucleotides, the CDR3 is TGTGCCACCAGCAGAGATTGGGCCCAAGAGACCCAGTACTTC.